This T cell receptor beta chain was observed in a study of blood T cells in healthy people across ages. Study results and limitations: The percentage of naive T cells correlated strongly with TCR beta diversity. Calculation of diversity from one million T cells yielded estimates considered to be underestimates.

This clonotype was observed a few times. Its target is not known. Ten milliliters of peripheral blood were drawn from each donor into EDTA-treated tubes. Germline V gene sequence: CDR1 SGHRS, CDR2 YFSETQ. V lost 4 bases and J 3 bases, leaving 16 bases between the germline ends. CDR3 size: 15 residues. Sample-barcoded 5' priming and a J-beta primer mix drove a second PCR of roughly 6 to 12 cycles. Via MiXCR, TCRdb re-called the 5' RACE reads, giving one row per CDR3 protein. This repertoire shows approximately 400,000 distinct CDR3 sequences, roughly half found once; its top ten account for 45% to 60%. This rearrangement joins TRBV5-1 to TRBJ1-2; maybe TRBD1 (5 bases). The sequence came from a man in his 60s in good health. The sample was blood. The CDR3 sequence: CASSPVGGRDYGYTF. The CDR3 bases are TGCGCCAGCAGCCCCGTCGGGGGGAGGGACTATGGCTACACCTTC.